The present entry profiles one TCR beta chain with its context. The CDR3 has 16 residues. Germline CDR1 reads MDHEN; CDR2 reads SYDVKM. After removal of 11 bases from V and 3 bases from J, the junction contained 16 bases not matched to a gene. TCRdb keeps only in-frame clones here, not all; method: immunoSEQ multiplex PCR. The sample lists 35,000 to 55,000 clones, 82% seen once, with about 2% in the top ten. The sample belongs to a study of OX40 agonist ivuxolimab in advanced cancers. The sample here was CD4+ or CD8+ T cells sorted from blood, taken in a trial of the OX40 agonist ivuxolimab. The V gene is TRBV28, the J gene TRBJ1-1; TRBD1 matches at 9 bases. This receptor was taken from an adult with an advanced solid tumor such as melanoma, head and neck, liver or kidney cancer. The CDR3 bases are TGTGCCGGGGGGACAGGGAGGTTAGTTAGGGACACTGAAGCTTTCTTT. The encoded protein is CAGGTGRLVRDTEAFF.